The clone carrying this TCR beta chain qualifies as medium-sized. What it binds is not known. In the original processing: Building a distant-metastasis classifier for papillary thyroid cancer drew on CDR3 differences across clinicopathological groups. MiXCR re-clonotyped the PCR reads for TCRdb. The V and J calls come from TCRdb's annotation, not from the publication. This table has about 2,500 clones, under 30% appearing once. This CDR3 spans 16 amino acids. Per the germline V gene, CDR1 is DFQATT and CDR2 is SNEGSKA (reference sequence). V lost 6 bases and J lost 1; bases outside the gene matches: 6. The entry originates in a study of metastatic and nonmetastatic thyroid tumors. Overall study context: Repertoire data that came from the blood and tumor or nodule tissue of malignant and benign thyroid patients were compared. Notes on the study in general: TCR beta diversity was reportedly significantly higher in malignant thyroid tumors than benign nodules, in blood and tumor.

There were no patients who had received any treatment before thyroid surgery. V is TRBV20-1 and J is TRBJ2-2; 12 bases align to TRBD2. Sequencing was performed on adjacent normal tissue. The TCR originated in a male donor with papillary thyroid cancer or a benign thyroid nodule (not recorded which). Some clones in this sample may be carry-over from other donors' samples. CDR3 residues: CSARTSGVGNTGELFF. The CDR3 DNA reads TGCAGTGCCCGGACTAGCGGGGTCGGGAACACCGGGGAGCTGTTTTTT.